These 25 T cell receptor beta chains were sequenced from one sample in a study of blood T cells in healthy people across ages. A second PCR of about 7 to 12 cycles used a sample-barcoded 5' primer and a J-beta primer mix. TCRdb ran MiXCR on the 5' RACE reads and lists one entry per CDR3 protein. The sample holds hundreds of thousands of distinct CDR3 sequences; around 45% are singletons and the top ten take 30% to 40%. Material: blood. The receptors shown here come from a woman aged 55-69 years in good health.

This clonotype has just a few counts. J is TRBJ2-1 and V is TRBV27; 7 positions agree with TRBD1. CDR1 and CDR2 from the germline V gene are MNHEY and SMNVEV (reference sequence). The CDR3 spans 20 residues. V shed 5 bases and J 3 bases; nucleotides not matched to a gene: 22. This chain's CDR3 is CASSTTGTERSTLIYNEQFF. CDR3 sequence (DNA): TGTGCCAGCAGTACCACCGGGACAGAAAGATCTACTCTTATCTACAATGAGCAGTTCTTC.

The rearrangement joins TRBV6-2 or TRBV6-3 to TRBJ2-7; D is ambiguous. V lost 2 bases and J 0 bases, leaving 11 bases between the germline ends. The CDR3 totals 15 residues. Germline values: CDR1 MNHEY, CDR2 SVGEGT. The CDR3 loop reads CASSYGSTSSYEQYF. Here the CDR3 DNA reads TGTGCCAGCAGTTACGGGTCCACCAGCTCCTACGAGCAGTACTTC.

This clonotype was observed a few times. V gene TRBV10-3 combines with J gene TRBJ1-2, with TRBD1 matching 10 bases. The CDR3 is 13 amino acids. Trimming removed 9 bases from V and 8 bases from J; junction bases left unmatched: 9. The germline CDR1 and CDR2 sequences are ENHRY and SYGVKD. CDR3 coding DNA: TGTGCCATGAGGGGACAGGGGCTTGACGGCTACACCTTC. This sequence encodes CAMRGQGLDGYTF.

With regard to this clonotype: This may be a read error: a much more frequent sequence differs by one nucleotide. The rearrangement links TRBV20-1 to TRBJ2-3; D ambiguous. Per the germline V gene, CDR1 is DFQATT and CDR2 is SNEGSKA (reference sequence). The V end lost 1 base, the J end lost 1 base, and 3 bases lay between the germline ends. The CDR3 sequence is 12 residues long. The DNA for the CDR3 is TGCAGTGCTAGAGTTGGCACAGATACGCAGTATTTT. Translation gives CSARVGTDTQYF.

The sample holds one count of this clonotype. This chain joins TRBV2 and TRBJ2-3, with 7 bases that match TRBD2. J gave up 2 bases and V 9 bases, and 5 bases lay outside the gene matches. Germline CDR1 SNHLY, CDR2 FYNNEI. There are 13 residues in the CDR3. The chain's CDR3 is CARGAGPTDTQYF. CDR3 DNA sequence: TGTGCCAGGGGAGCGGGGCCCACAGATACGCAGTATTTT.

CDR3 sequence: CASKQGELAKNIQYF. The CDR3 nucleotides read TGTGCCAGCAAACAGGGGGAACTAGCCAAAAACATTCAGTACTTC. The rearrangement links TRBV6-1 to TRBJ2-4, with TRBD1 identical over 8 bases. The CDR3 is 15 residues long. Germline V gene data show CDR1 as MNHNS and CDR2 as SASEGT. J was trimmed by 0 bases and V by 7 bases; bases with no gene match: 5.

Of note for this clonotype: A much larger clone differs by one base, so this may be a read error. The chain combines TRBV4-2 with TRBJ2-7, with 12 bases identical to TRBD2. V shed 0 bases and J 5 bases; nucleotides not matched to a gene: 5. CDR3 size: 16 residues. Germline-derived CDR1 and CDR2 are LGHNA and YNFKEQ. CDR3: CASSQDWTSGNDEQYF. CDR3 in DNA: TGTGCCAGCAGCCAAGACTGGACTAGCGGGAACGACGAGCAGTACTTC.

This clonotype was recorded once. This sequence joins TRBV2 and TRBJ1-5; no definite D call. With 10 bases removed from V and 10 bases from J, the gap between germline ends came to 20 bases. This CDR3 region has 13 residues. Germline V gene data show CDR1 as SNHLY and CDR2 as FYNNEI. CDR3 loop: CATKATPGEPQHF. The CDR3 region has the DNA TGTGCCACCAAAGCAACCCCAGGAGAACCCCAGCATTTT.

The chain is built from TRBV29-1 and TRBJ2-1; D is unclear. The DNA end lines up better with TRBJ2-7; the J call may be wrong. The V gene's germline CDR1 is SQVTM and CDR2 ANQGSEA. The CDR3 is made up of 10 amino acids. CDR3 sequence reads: CSVRYNEQYF. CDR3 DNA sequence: TGCAGCGTTCGGTACAATGAGCAGTACTTC.

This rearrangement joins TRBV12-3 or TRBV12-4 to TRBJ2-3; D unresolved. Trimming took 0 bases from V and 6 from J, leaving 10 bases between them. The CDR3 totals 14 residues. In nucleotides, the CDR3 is TGTGCCAGCAGTTTAGCGCTTGCGTTGGATACGCAGTATTTT. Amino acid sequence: CASSLALALDTQYF.

The chain's CDR3 is CSARSLSRPSDEQYF. In nucleotides, the CDR3 is TGCAGTGCTAGATCCCTTTCGAGACCTTCGGACGAGCAGTACTTC. The chain has TRBV20-1 and TRBJ2-5; D gene uncertain. The J call is in doubt because the DNA end fits TRBJ2-7 better. Germline V lookup: CDR1 DFQATT, CDR2 SNEGSKA (reference sequence). The CDR3 is 15 amino acids.

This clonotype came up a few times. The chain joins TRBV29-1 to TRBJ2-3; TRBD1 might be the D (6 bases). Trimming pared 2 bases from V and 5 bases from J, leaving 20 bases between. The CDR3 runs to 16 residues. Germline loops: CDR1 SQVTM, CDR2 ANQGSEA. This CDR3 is CSVESGQFNVRDTQYF. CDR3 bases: TGCAGCGTTGAATCTGGACAGTTTAACGTCCGAGATACGCAGTATTTT.

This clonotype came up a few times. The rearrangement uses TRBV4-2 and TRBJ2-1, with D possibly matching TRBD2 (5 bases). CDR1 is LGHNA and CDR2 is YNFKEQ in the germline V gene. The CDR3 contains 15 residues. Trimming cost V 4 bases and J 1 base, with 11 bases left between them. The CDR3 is CASSPGLDSYNEQFF. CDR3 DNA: TGTGCCAGCAGCCCCGGACTGGATTCCTACAATGAGCAGTTCTTC.

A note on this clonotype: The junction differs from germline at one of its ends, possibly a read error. For the CDR3, the DNA is TGTGCCAGCAGTATTGAACATGGGGCACTGAGCTCCTACGTGCAGTACTTC. Translated: CASSIEHGALSSYVQYF. V and J are TRBV5-5 and TRBJ2-7, with a tentative D call TRBD1 (5 bases). Germline CDR1 reads SGHKS; CDR2 reads YYEKEE (reference sequence). The CDR3 extends over 17 amino acids.

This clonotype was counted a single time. The CDR3 DNA sequence: TGTGCCAGCAGCTTTACTAGCGTTTCCGACGAGCAGTACTTC. Translation gives CASSFTSVSDEQYF. The chain uses TRBV7-2 and TRBJ2-7; 7 positions match TRBD2. V lost 3 bases, J lost 5 bases, and 7 bases stayed unmatched. The CDR3 runs 14 residues. Germline loops: CDR1 SGHTA, CDR2 FQGNSA.

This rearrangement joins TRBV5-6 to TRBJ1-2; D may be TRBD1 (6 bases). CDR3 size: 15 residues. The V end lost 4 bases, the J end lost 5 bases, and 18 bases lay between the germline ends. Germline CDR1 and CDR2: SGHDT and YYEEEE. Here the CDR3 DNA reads TGTGCCAGCAGCCTGGGACACAAGATCGATTATGGCTACACCTTC. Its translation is CASSLGHKIDYGYTF.

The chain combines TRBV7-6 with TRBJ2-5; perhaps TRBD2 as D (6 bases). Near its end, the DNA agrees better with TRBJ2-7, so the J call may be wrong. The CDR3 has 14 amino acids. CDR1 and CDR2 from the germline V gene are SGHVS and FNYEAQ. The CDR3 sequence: CASSLAEGSYEQYF. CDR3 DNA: TGTGCCAGCAGCTTAGCGGAGGGGTCCTACGAGCAGTACTTC.

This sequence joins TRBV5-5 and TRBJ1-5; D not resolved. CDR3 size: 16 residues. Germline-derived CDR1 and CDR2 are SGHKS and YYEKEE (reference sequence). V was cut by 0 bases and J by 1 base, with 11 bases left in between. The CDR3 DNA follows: TGTGCCAGCAGCTTGGGGGCAGCTCAAAGCAATCAGCCCCAGCATTTT. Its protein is CASSLGAAQSNQPQHF.

The CDR3 nucleotides are TGTGCCAGCAGTCCAACAGGGACCGATGCGCAGTATTTT. It translates to CASSPTGTDAQYF. The V call is TRBV11-3, the J call TRBJ2-3; TRBD1 is a possible D gene (6 bases). This CDR3 has 13 residues. Germline CDR1 and CDR2: SGHNT and YENEEA. Trimming pared 6 bases from V and 10 bases from J, leaving 17 bases between.

In DNA form, the CDR3 reads TGTGCCAGCAGTTTAAACCCCCCAGGGAATCAGCCCCAGCATTTT. Residues: CASSLNPPGNQPQHF. The chain joins TRBV28 to TRBJ1-5; D might be TRBD1 (5 bases). Germline V gene sequence: CDR1 MDHEN, CDR2 SYDVKM. The CDR3 loop spans 15 amino acids. V was pared by 2 bases and J by 4 bases, with 12 bases between.

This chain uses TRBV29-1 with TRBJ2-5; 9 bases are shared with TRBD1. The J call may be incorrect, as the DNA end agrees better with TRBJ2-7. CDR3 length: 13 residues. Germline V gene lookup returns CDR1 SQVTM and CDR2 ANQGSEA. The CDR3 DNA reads TGCAGCGTTGAAAGGACAGGGGAAGACGAGCAGTACTTC. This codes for CSVERTGEDEQYF.

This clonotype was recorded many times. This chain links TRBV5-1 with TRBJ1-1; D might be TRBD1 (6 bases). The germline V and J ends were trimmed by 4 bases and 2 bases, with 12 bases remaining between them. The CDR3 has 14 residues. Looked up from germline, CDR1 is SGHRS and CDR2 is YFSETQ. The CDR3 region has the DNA TGCGCCAGCAGCCAGCGGACAGCCAACACTGAAGCTTTCTTT. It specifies CASSQRTANTEAFF.

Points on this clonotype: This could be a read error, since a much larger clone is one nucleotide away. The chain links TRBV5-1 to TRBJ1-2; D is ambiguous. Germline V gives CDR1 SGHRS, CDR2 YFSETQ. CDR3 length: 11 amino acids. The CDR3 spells CACSLSGGYTF. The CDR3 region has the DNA TGCGCCTGCAGCTTGTCAGGCGGCTACACCTTC.

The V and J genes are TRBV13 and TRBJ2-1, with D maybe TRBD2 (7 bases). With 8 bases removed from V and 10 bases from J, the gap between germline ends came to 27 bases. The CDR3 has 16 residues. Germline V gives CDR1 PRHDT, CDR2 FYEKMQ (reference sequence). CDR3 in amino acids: CASGWERAGEDSEQFF. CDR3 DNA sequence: TGTGCCAGCGGCTGGGAGAGGGCGGGAGAGGACAGCGAGCAGTTCTTC.

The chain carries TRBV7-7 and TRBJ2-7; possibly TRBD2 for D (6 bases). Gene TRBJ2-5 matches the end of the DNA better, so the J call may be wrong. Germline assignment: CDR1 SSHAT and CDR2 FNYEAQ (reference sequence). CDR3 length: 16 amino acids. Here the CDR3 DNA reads TGTGCCAGCAGCAACAGCGGGCCTTTGGATGGGGAGACCCAGTACTTC. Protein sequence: CASSNSGPLDGETQYF.